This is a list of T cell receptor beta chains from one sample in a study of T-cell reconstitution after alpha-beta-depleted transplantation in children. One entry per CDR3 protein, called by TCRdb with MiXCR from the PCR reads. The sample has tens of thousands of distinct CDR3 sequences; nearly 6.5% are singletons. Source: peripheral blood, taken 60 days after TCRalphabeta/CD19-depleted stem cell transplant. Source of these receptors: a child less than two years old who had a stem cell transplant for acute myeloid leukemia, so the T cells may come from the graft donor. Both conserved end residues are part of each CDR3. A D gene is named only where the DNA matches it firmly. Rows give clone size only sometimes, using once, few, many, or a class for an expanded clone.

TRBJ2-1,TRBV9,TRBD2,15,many,CASSPGTRTHNEQFF,TGTGCCAGCAGCCCCGGGACTAGGACGCACAATGAGCAGTTCTTC
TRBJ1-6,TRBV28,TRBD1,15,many,CASSSTGTGEKKSHF,TGTGCCAGCAGCTCCACCGGGACAGGGGAAAAAAAGTCCCACTTT
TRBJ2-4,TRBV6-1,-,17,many,CASSRGLRTLAKNIQYF,TGTGCCAGCAGTCGAGGGCTCAGGACCCTAGCCAAAAACATTCAGTACTTC
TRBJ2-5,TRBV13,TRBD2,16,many,CASSPRLAGVQETQYF,TGTGCCAGCAGCCCCCGACTAGCGGGAGTTCAAGAGACCCAGTACTTC
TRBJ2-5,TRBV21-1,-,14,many,CASSIRTGLLAQYF,TGTGCCAGCAGCATAAGGACAGGTCTCTTGGCCCAGTACTTC
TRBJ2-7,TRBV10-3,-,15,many,CAISGLGDASYEQYF,TGTGCCATCAGTGGCCTAGGGGATGCCTCCTACGAGCAGTACTTC
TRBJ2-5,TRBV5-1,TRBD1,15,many,CASRVDRANQETQYF,TGCGCCAGCAGAGTCGACAGGGCAAACCAAGAGACCCAGTACTTC
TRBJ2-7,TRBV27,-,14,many,CASSLQGYPYEQYF,TGTGCCAGCAGTTTACAGGGCTACCCCTACGAGCAGTACTTC
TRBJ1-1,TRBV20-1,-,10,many,CSAPGTEAFF,TGCAGTGCACCGGGGACTGAAGCTTTCTTT
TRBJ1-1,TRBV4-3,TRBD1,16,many,CASSPTGVGPPTEAFF,TGCGCCAGCAGCCCAACAGGGGTAGGTCCTCCCACTGAAGCTTTCTTT
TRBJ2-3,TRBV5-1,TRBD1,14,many,CASSPQTGSDTQYF,TGCGCCAGCAGCCCACAGACAGGGTCAGATACGCAGTATTTT
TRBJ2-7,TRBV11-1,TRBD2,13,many,CASSPGGTYEQYF,TGTGCCAGCAGCCCGGGGGGTACCTACGAGCAGTACTTC
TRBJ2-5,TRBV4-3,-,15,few,CASSQGAGGRETQYF,TGCGCCAGCAGCCAGGGGGCCGGGGGGCGAGAGACCCAGTACTTC
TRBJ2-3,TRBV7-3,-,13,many,CASSSPSTDTQYF,TGTGCCAGCAGCTCTCCTAGCACAGATACGCAGTATTTT
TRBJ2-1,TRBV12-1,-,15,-,CAISLGVLSYNEQFF,TGTGCCATCAGCTTGGGGGTCCTCTCCTACAATGAGCAGTTCTTC
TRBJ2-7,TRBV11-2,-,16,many,CASSFFGVRSFYEQYF,TGTGCCAGCAGCTTTTTTGGGGTCAGGTCATTTTACGAGCAGTACTTC
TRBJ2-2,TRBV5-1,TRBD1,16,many,CASSPRIQGATGELFF,TGCGCCAGCAGCCCCAGAATTCAGGGGGCCACCGGGGAGCTGTTTTTT
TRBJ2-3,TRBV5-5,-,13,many,CASSFSRPNTQYF,TGTGCCAGCAGCTTCAGCAGGCCTAATACGCAGTATTTT
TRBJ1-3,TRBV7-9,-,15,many,CASSLSQGTGNTIYF,TGTGCCAGCAGCTTGAGCCAGGGCACTGGAAACACCATATATTTT
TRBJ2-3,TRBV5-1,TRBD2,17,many,CASSLNGLAGLTDTQYF,TGCGCCAGCAGCTTAAATGGACTAGCGGGGCTCACAGATACGCAGTATTTT
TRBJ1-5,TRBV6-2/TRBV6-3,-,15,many,CASTREGKGNQPQHF,TGTGCCAGCACCCGAGAGGGAAAGGGCAATCAGCCCCAGCATTTT
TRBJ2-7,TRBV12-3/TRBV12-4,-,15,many,CASSPRALGPYEQYF,TGTGCCAGCAGTCCTCGGGCCCTAGGCCCCTACGAGCAGTACTTC
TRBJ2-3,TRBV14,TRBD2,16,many,CASSQEGLAGWRTQYF,TGTGCCAGCAGCCAGGAGGGACTAGCGGGGTGGCGTACGCAGTATTTT
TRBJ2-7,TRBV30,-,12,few,CAWSVGGGEQYF,TGTGCCTGGAGTGTGGGAGGGGGCGAGCAGTACTTC
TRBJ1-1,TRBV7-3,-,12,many,CASSPAGTEAFF,TGTGCCAGCAGCCCAGCAGGCACTGAAGCTTTCTTT
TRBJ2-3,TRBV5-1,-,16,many,CASSFPGPTVGDTQYF,TGCGCCAGCAGCTTTCCGGGACCGACCGTCGGAGATACGCAGTATTTT
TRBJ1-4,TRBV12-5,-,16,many,CASGSDGVATNEKLFF,TGTGCTAGTGGTTCGGACGGTGTTGCAACTAATGAAAAACTGTTTTTT
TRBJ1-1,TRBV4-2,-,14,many,CASSLSQRNTEAFF,TGTGCCAGCAGCCTTAGTCAGCGCAACACTGAAGCTTTCTTT
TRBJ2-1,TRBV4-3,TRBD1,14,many,CASSHMTGYNEQFF,TGCGCCAGCAGCCACATGACAGGGTACAATGAGCAGTTCTTC
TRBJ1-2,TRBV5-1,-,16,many,CASSSDGSGTPYGYTF,TGCGCCAGCAGCTCGGATGGTTCCGGGACTCCCTATGGCTACACCTTC
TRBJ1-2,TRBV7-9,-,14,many,CASSLARSADGYTF,TGTGCCAGCAGCTTAGCCAGGTCGGCGGACGGCTACACCTTC
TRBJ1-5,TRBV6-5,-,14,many,CASNPGAGNQPQHF,TGTGCCAGCAACCCCGGGGCTGGGAATCAGCCCCAGCATTTT
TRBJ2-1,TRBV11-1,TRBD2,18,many,CASSLTPSGDPSYNEQFF,TGTGCCAGCAGCTTAACCCCTAGCGGGGACCCCTCCTACAATGAGCAGTTCTTC
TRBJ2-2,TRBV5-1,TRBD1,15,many,CASSPGQGRTGELFF,TGCGCCAGCAGCCCCGGACAGGGTAGAACCGGGGAGCTGTTTTTT
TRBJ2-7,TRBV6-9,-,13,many,CASIGNFEYEQYF,TGTGCCAGCATTGGGAATTTCGAATACGAGCAGTACTTC
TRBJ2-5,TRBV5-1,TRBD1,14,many,CASSFRGRQETQYF,TGCGCCAGCAGCTTCAGGGGGCGTCAAGAGACCCAGTACTTC
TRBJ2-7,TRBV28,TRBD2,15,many,CASSRGGPVQFEQYF,TGTGCCAGCAGCCGGGGGGGACCGGTCCAGTTCGAGCAGTACTTC
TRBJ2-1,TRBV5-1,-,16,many,CASSLVWESTYNEQFF,TGCGCCAGCAGCTTGGTTTGGGAATCCACCTACAATGAGCAGTTCTTC
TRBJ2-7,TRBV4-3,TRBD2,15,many,CASSQGLAPSYEQYF,TGCGCCAGCAGCCAAGGACTAGCCCCGAGCTACGAGCAGTACTTC
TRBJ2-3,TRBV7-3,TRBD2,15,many,CASSFRGGPADTQYF,TGTGCCAGCAGCTTTAGGGGAGGGCCGGCAGATACGCAGTATTTT
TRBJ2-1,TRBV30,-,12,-,CAQQSSYNEQFF,TGTGCCCAACAGAGCTCCTACAATGAGCAGTTCTTC
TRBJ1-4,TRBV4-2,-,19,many,CASSQDSPDRRDSIEKLFF,TGTGCCAGCAGCCAAGATTCGCCCGACAGACGGGATAGTATTGAAAAACTGTTTTTT
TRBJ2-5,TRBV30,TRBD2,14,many,CAVTGTSGKETQYF,TGTGCCGTTACCGGGACTAGCGGAAAAGAGACCCAGTACTTC
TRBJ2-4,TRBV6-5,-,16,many,CASSYGQLLAKNIQYF,TGTGCCAGCAGTTACGGACAGCTACTAGCCAAAAACATTCAGTACTTC
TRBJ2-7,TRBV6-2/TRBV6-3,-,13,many,CASRTEFYYEQYF,TGTGCCAGCAGGACAGAGTTCTACTACGAGCAGTACTTC
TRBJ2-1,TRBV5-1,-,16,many,CASSLRLLKGLNEQFF,TGCGCCAGCAGCTTGAGACTTCTTAAAGGCCTCAATGAGCAGTTCTTC
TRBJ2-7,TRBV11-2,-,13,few,CASRPPTDYEQYF,TGTGCCAGCAGGCCTCCCACAGACTACGAGCAGTACTTC
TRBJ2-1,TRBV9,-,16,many,CASSVEAGNSYNEQFF,TGTGCCAGCAGCGTAGAGGCAGGGAACTCCTACAATGAGCAGTTCTTC
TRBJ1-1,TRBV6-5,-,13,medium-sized,CASSPRGHTEAFF,TGTGCCAGCAGTCCCAGGGGACACACTGAAGCTTTCTTT
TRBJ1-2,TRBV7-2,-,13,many,CASSLSWYYGYTF,TGTGCCAGCAGCTTAAGCTGGTACTATGGCTACACCTTC